Detailed here is one TCR beta chain. Its antigen is undetermined. Sequenced by immunoSEQ multiplex PCR; TCRdb stores in-frame clones only, minus some. The sample contains roughly 89,000 clones, approximately 91% of which appear only once. The data are from a study of OX40 agonist ivuxolimab in advanced cancers. Study at large: The dose-escalation group included hepatocellular carcinoma, melanoma, renal cell carcinoma and head and neck cancer. General observations from the study: Expanded clones belonging to CD8+ T cells outnumbered, on average, those of CD4+. At 0.1 to 3.0 mg/kg and by week 6, clonal expansion occurred in CD4+ and CD8+ blood T cells.

The CDR3 runs to 16 residues. Germline CDR1 is SGHNT and CDR2 is YENEEA. V gave up 5 bases and J gave up 2 bases; unmatched junction bases: 4. The chain recombines TRBV11-3 with TRBJ2-1, with 12 bases identical to TRBD2. This receptor was taken from an adult with an advanced solid tumor such as melanoma, head and neck, liver or kidney cancer. The source was CD4+ or CD8+ T cells sorted from blood, collected in a trial of the OX40 agonist ivuxolimab. The CDR3 loop is CASSTGTSGPYNEQFF. In DNA form, the CDR3 reads TGTGCCAGCAGCACCGGGACTAGCGGGCCCTACAATGAGCAGTTCTTC.